This T cell receptor beta chain was sequenced during a study of cytomegalovirus exposure and HLA in healthy donors. Overall study findings and caveats: Another analysis was done later, and it associated more than 15,000 TCR beta sequences with HLA alleles at 0.05 false discovery rate. In a later analysis, CMV-associated beta chains were mostly HLA-associated, it appeared. Several V segments, TRBV6-2 and TRBV6-3 among them, could not be told apart and were dropped.

PCR involved 60 Vbeta and 13 Jbeta primers. Source study methods: In a later analysis, the count reached 82 million or so unique TCR beta chains, with roughly 9.9 million shared. Profiling relied on immunoSEQ multiplex PCR, and the TCRdb table lists in-frame clones only, not all of them. Clonal size and the V and J genes are those of that table, whereas D and trimming came from the DNA. The sample consists of some 220,000 clones, 82% of them appearing once. V lost 7 bases, J lost 3 bases, and 15 bases lay in between. The CDR3 is made up of 15 amino acids. Per the germline V gene, CDR1 is SNHLY and CDR2 is FYNNEI. As concerns this clone: Its antigen is undetermined.

V usage is TRBV2 and J usage is TRBJ2-2; TRBD2 is a possible D gene (5 bases). The TCR originated in a woman between 40 and 55 years old in good health and CMV-seronegative. Sequences were obtained from PBMCs. The CDR3 region is CASKFEGLYTGELFF. The CDR3, as DNA: TGTGCCAGCAAGTTCGAGGGATTATACACCGGGGAGCTGTTTTTT.